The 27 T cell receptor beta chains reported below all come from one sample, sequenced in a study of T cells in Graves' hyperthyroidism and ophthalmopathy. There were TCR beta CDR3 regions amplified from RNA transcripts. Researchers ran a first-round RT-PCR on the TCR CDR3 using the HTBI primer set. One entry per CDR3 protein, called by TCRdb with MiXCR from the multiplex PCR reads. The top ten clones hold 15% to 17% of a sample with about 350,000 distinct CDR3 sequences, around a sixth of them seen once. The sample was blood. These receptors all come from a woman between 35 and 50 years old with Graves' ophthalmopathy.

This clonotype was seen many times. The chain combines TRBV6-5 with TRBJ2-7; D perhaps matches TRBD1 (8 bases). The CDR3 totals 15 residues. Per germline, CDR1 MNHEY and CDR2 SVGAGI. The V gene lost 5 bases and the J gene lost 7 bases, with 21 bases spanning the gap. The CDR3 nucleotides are TGTGCCAGCAGTAACAGGGGGGGAAGCCCAGGAGAGCAGTACTTC. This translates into CASSNRGGSPGEQYF.

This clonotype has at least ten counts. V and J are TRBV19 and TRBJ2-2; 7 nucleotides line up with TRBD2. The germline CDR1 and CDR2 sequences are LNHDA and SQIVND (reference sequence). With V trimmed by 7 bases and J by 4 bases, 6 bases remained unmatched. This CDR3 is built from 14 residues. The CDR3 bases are TGTGCCAGTATGAGGCTAGCGGCCACCGGGGAGCTGTTTTTT. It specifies CASMRLAATGELFF.

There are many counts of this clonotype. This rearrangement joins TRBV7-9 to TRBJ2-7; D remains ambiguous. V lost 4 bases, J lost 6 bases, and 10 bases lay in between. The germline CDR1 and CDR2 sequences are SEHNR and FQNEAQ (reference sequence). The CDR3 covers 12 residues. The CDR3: CASSYIRSEQYF. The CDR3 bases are TGTGCCAGCAGCTATATTAGGAGCGAGCAGTACTTC.

This CDR3 is CASSQPWQGNTEAFF. In DNA, the CDR3 is TGCGCCAGCAGCCAACCATGGCAGGGGAACACTGAAGCTTTCTTT. The chain couples TRBV4-1 to TRBJ1-1, with a tentative D call TRBD1 (5 bases). The CDR3 totals 15 residues. Germline assignment: CDR1 MGHRA and CDR2 YSYEKL. The ends were cut back, 2 bases at V and 1 base at J, with 11 bases in the middle.

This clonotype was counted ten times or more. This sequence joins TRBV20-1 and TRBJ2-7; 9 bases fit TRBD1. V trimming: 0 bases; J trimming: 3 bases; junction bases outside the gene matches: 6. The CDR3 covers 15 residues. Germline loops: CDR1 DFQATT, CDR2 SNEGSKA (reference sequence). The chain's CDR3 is CSARDPGTGIYEQYF. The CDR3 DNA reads TGCAGTGCTAGAGACCCCGGGACAGGGATCTACGAGCAGTACTTC.

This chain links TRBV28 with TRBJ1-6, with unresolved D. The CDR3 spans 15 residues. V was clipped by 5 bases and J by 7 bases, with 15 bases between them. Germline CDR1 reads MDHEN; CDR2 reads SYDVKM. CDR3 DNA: TGTGCCAGCAGTCTTCCCGGGATAGGCAATTCACCCCTCCACTTT. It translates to CASSLPGIGNSPLHF.

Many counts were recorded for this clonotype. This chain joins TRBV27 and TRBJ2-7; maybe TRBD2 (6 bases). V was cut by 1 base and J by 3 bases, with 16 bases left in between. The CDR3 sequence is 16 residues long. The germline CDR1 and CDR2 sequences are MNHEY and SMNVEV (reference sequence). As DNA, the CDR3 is TGTGCCAGCAGTTTATTCACAGGAGGGGAGAGCTACGAGCAGTACTTC. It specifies CASSLFTGGESYEQYF.

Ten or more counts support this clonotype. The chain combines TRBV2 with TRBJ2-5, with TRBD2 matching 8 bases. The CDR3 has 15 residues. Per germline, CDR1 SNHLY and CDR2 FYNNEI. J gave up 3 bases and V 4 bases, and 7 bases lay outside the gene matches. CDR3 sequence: CASSGTGLAEETQYF. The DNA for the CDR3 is TGTGCCAGCAGTGGGACTGGACTAGCAGAAGAGACCCAGTACTTC. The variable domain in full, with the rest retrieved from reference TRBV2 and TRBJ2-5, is EPEVTQTPSHQVTQMGQEVILRCVPISNHLYFYWYRQILGQKVEFLVSFYNNEISEKSEIFDDQFSVERPDGSNFTLKIRSTKLEDSAMYFCASSGTGLAEETQYFGPGTRLLVL.

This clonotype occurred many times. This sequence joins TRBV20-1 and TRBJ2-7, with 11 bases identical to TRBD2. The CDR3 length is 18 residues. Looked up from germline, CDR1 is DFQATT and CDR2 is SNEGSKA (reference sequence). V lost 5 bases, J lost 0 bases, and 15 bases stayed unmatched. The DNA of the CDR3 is TGCAGTGCTGTCAACAGACTAGCGGGACCTACTAGCTCCTACGAGCAGTACTTC. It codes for CSAVNRLAGPTSSYEQYF.

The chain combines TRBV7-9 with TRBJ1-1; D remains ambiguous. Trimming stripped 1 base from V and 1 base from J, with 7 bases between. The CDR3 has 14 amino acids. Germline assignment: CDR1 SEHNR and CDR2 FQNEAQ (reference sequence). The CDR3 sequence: CASSLVRENTEAFF. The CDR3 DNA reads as TGTGCCAGCAGCTTAGTGCGAGAGAACACTGAAGCTTTCTTT.

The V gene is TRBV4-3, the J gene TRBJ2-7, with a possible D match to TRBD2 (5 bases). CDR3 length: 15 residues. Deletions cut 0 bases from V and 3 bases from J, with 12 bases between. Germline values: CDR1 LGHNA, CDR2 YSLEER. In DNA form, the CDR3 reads TGCGCCAGCAGCCAAGATTCGGGGAGCGGCTACGAGCAGTACTTC. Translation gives CASSQDSGSGYEQYF.

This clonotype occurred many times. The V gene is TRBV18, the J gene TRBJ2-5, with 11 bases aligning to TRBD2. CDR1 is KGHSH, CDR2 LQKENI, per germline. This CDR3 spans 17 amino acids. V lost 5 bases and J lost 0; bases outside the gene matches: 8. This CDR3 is CASSSIVAGGHQETQYF. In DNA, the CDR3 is TGTGCCAGCTCATCAATAGTAGCGGGAGGGCACCAAGAGACCCAGTACTTC.

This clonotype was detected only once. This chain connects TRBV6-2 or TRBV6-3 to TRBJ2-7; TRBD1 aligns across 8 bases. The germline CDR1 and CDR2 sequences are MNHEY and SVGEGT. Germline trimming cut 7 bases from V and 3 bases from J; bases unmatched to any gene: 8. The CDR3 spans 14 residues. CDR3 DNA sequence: TGTGCCAGCACCTTGACAGGGGCGATCTACGAGCAGTACTTC. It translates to CASTLTGAIYEQYF.

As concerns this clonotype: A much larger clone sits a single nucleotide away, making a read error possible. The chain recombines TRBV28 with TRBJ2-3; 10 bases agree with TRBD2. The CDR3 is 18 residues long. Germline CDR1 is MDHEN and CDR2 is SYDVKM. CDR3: CASSLVGLAAPSTDSQYF. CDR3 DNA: TGTGCCAGCAGTTTAGTAGGACTAGCGGCTCCTAGCACAGATTCGCAGTATTTT.

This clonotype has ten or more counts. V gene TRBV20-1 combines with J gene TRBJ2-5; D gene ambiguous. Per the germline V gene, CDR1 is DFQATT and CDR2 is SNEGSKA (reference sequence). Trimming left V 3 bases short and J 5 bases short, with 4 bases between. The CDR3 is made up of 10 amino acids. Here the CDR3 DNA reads TGCAGTGCTAGCTTGGAGACCCAGTACTTC. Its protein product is CSASLETQYF.

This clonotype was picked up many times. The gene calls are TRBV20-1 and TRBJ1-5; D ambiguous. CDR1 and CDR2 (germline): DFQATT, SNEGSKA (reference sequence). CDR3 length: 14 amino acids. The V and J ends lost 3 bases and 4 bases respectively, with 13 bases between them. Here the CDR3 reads CSARATKGNQPQHF. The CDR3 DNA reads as TGCAGTGCTAGGGCGACAAAGGGTAATCAGCCCCAGCATTTT.

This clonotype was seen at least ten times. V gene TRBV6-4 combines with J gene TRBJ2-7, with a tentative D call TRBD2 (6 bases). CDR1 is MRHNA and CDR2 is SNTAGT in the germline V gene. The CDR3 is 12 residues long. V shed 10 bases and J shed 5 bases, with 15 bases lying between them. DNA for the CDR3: TGTGCCAAACGGGAGAACACTCACGAGCAGTACTTC. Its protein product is CAKRENTHEQYF.

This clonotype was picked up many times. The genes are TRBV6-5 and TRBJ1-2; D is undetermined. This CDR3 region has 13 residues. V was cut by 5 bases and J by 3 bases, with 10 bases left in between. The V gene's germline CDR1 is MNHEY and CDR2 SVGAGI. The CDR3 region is CASSLDKDYGYTF. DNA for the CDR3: TGTGCCAGCAGTCTCGACAAAGACTATGGCTACACCTTC.

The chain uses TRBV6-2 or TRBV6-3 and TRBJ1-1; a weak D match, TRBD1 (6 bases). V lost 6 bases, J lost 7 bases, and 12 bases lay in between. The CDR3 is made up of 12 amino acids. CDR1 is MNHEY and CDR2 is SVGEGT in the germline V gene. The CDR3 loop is CASRTGQLEAFF. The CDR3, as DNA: TGTGCCAGCAGAACCGGACAGCTTGAAGCTTTCTTT.

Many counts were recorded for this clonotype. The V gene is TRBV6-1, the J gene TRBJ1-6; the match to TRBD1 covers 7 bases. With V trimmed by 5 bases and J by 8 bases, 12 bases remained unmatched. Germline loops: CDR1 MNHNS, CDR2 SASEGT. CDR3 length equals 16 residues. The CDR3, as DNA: TGTGCCAGCAGTCGACCAAACCGGGACAGACATTCACCCCTCCACTTT. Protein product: CASSRPNRDRHSPLHF.

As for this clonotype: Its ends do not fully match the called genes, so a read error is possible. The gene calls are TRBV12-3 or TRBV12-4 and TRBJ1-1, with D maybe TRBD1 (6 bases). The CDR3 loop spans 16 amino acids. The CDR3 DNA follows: TGTGCCAGCAGTTCCCGGACAGTATCCATGAACACTGAAGCTTCCTTT. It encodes CASSSRTVSMNTEASF.

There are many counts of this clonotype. CDR3 sequence reads: CSASSGGEPNQETQYF. The CDR3 nucleotides are TGCAGTGCTAGTTCGGGGGGGGAGCCTAACCAAGAGACCCAGTACTTC. The genes are TRBV20-1 and TRBJ2-5; TRBD2 agrees at 8 bases. This CDR3 has 16 residues. V shed 3 bases and J 0 bases; nucleotides not matched to a gene: 9. CDR1 DFQATT and CDR2 SNEGSKA come from the germline V gene (reference sequence).

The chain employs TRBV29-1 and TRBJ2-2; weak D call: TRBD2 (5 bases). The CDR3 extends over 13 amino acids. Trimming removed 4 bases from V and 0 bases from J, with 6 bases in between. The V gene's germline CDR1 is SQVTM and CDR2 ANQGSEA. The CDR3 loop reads CSVAGTNTGELFF. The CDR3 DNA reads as TGCAGCGTTGCGGGGACGAACACCGGGGAGCTGTTTTTT.

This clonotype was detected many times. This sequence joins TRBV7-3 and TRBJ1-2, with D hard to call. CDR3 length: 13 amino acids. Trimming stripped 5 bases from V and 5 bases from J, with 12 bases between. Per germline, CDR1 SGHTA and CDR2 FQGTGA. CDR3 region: CASSPPALYGYTF. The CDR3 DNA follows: TGTGCCAGCAGCCCCCCGGCCCTATATGGCTACACCTTC. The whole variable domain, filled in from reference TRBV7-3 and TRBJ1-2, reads GAGVSQTPSNKVTEKGKYVELRCDPISGHTALYWYRQSLGQGPEFLIYFQGTGAADDSGLPNDRFFAVRPEGSVSTLKIQRTERGDSAVYLCASSPPALYGYTFGSGTRLTVV.

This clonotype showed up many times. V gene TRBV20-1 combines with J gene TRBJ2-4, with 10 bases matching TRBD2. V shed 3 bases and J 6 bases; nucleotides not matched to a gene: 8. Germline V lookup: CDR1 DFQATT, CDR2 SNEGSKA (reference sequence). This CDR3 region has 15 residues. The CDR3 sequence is CSASESGRAPNIQYF. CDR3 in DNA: TGCAGTGCTAGTGAAAGCGGGAGGGCCCCAAACATTCAGTACTTC.

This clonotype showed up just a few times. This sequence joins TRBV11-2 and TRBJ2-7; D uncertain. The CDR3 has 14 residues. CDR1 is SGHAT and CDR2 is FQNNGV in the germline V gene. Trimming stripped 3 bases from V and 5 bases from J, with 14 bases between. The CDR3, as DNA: TGTGCCAGCAGCTTCAGTCTGGGATCGGACGAGCAGTACTTC. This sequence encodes CASSFSLGSDEQYF.

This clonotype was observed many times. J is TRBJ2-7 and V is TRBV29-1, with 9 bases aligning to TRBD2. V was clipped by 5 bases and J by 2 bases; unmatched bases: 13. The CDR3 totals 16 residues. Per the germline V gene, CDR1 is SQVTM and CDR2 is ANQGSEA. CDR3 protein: CSVSGLAGAFAYEQYF. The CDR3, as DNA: TGCAGCGTTAGCGGGTTAGCGGGAGCCTTTGCCTACGAGCAGTACTTC.